This T cell receptor (beta chain) derives from a study of tumor-infiltrating lymphocytes in primary liver carcinoma. Overall study: Recorded tumor stage was T1-T3 N0M0, with diameters of about 4.2 to 10 cm.

Both RNA and DNA were isolated together from about 21-30 mg of bulk tissue that had not been sorted. Five separate regions per tumor were sampled. CDR3 length equals 16 residues. The ends lost 6 bases at V and 3 bases at J; junction bases unmatched: 9. CDR1 is MNHEY and CDR2 is SVGEGT in the germline V gene. Reverse transcription of roughly 470 ng total RNA with a constant-region primer produced TCR beta cDNA. Sequencing libraries for TCR beta derived from three nested multiplex PCR rounds that used slightly modified ARM-PCR. It was with TRBV1-TRBV30 forward primers and a C-beta reverse primer that the first two PCR rounds were run, at about 10 cycles each. TCRdb reanalysed the multiplex PCR reads using MiXCR and keeps one entry per CDR3 protein. The sample consists of tens of thousands of distinct CDR3 sequences, 71% of them appearing once. On this clonotype: Without the conserved terminal phenylalanine or tryptophan, this CDR3 likely stems from a read error.

The specimen was liver tumor tissue from sampling region 4. Documented subset: tumor region T4, right-lateral pole. This rearrangement joins TRBV6-2 or TRBV6-3 to TRBJ2-1, with 9 nucleotides matching TRBD1. The sequence derives from a middle-aged man with primary liver carcinoma and hepatitis B virus infection. The CDR3 coding sequence is TGTGCCAGCAGCTCCCCGGGACAGGGTATCTACAATGAGCAGTTCCTC. Its protein product is CASSSPGQGIYNEQFL.